The entry below gives a single T cell receptor beta chain sequence along with its context. The antigen is not known. TCRdb called the 5' RACE reads again in MiXCR, with one record for every CDR3 protein. The table includes some 130,000 distinct CDR3 sequences, approximately 25% detected once. The sample belongs to a study of T-cell memory formation after mild COVID-19. Study as a whole: The study found TCR clusters largely donor specific.

Study-level points and caveats: There were some responding clones in pre-infection memory, which suggested that cross-reactive memory had joined.

The CDR3 has 16 residues. Germline CDR1 reads SGHDT; CDR2 reads YYEEEE. V was shortened by 0 bases and J by 5 bases, with 18 bases between the two germline ends. The sequence was obtained from an adult woman who had mild COVID-19 (a few samples of this study predate the infection). Cell type and time point are not known. The chain carries TRBV5-6 and TRBJ2-7, with D possibly matching TRBD1 (6 bases). Sequencing input: PBMCs or a T cell subset sorted from them (not recorded which). CDR3 sequence reads: CASSLGTGLGFDEQYF. CDR3 coding DNA: TGTGCCAGCAGCTTGGGTACAGGGCTCGGTTTCGACGAGCAGTACTTC.